One sample yielded the 22 T cell receptor beta chains listed below, sequenced in a study of Tregs in tolerant kidney transplant recipients. Generated by immunoSEQ multiplex PCR, the TCRdb table keeps only in-frame clones and is missing some. The sample holds around 78,000 clones, 80% to 95% seen once. The input for sequencing was Tregs from blood, taken before the transplant. Every receptor here comes from a human donor who received a combined kidney and bone marrow transplant.

The count of this clone is one. The chain combines TRBV18 with TRBJ2-7, with 9 bases aligning to TRBD1. This CDR3 comprises 14 residues. V lost 3 bases to trimming and J lost 5 bases; unmatched junction nucleotides: 5. Germline loops: CDR1 KGHSH, CDR2 LQKENI. This CDR3 reads CASSPRTGENEQYF. The CDR3 bases are TGTGCCAGCTCACCGAGGACAGGGGAGAACGAGCAGTACTTC.

J is TRBJ2-7 and V is TRBV5-1; the D gene is possibly TRBD1 (5 bases). This CDR3 spans 14 amino acids. Germline CDR1 reads SGHRS; CDR2 reads YFSETQ. V lost 0 bases, J lost 2 bases, and 9 bases lay in between. DNA of the CDR3: TGCGCCAGCAGCTTGGTTCAGACAGCCTACGAGCAGTACTTC. It codes for CASSLVQTAYEQYF. Using reference TRBV5-1 and TRBJ2-7 for the parts outside the CDR3, the full variable domain is KAGVTQTPRYLIKTRGQQVTLSCSPISGHRSVSWYQQTPGQGLQFLFEYFSETQRNKGNFPGRFSGRQFSNSRSEMNVSTLELGDSALYLCASSLVQTAYEQYFGPGTRLTVT.

The chain recombines TRBV6-5 with TRBJ1-4; 7 nucleotides agree with TRBD1. V dropped 4 bases and J dropped 5; count of bases not matched to a gene: 4. This CDR3 comprises 14 residues. Per germline, CDR1 MNHEY and CDR2 SVGAGI. In nucleotides, the CDR3 is TGTGCCAGCAGTTCTGGGACAGAGAATGAAAAACTGTTTTTT. As protein: CASSSGTENEKLFF.

The chain links TRBV11-2 to TRBJ2-7; 7 bases agree with TRBD2. The last part of the DNA fits TRBJ2-1 better; the J call may be wrong. Germline V CDR1 and CDR2: SGHAT, FQNNGV. There are 16 residues in the CDR3. Here the CDR3 reads CASNRGGGTIDNEQFF. CDR3 in DNA: TGTGCCAGCAACCGAGGTGGGGGGACTATCGATAATGAGCAGTTCTTC.

This chain links TRBV28 with TRBJ1-2; 8 positions agree with TRBD1. In germline, CDR1 is MDHEN, CDR2 SYDVKM. The CDR3 has 14 residues. V gave up 7 bases and J gave up 3 bases; unmatched junction bases: 7. This chain's CDR3 is CASTSTGEDYGYTF. The CDR3 nucleotides read TGTGCCAGCACCTCGACAGGGGAGGACTATGGCTACACCTTC.

The V and J genes are TRBV27 and TRBJ2-7; D is possibly TRBD2 (6 bases). CDR1 MNHEY and CDR2 SMNVEV come from the germline V gene (reference sequence). There are 13 residues in the CDR3. Trimming cost V 4 bases and J 1 base, with 8 bases left between them. CDR3 nucleotides: TGTGCCAGCAGTTCTGGACTATCCTACGAGCAGTACTTC. Its protein is CASSSGLSYEQYF.

The V call is TRBV27, the J call TRBJ2-5, with D possibly TRBD2 on 6 matching bases. The CDR3 totals 16 residues. Trimming took 1 base from V and 6 from J, leaving 18 bases between them. Looked up from germline, CDR1 is MNHEY and CDR2 is SMNVEV (reference sequence). CDR3 bases: TGTGCCAGCAGTTTATGGGCAGCGGGTCGATCGCAGACCCAGTACTTC. Protein sequence: CASSLWAAGRSQTQYF.

This chain joins TRBV19 and TRBJ2-1; possibly TRBD2 for D (5 bases). The germline V gene has CDR1 LNHDA and CDR2 SQIVND (reference sequence). Trimming took 11 bases from V and 1 from J, leaving 18 bases between them. This CDR3 contains 15 residues. CDR3 DNA: TGTGCCTCCCTCTCGACCGGGGATTCCTACAATGAGCAGTTCTTC. It yields the protein CASLSTGDSYNEQFF. The whole variable domain, remainder taken from reference TRBV19 and TRBJ2-1, is DGGITQSPKYLFRKEGQNVTLSCEQNLNHDAMYWYRQDPGQGLRLIYYSQIVNDFQKGDIAEGYSVSREKKESFPLTVTSAQKNPTAFYLCASLSTGDSYNEQFFGPGTRLTVL.

The chain employs TRBV27 and TRBJ2-7, with 7 bases identical to TRBD2. V dropped 5 bases and J dropped 4; count of bases not matched to a gene: 11. Germline-derived CDR1 and CDR2 are MNHEY and SMNVEV (reference sequence). The CDR3 sequence is 15 residues long. The CDR3, as DNA: TGTGCCAGCAGTCCCCGGGACGGGACTAAATACGAGCAGTACTTC. This encodes CASSPRDGTKYEQYF.

This rearrangement joins TRBV14 to TRBJ1-1, with no clear D. CDR1 is SGHDN and CDR2 is FVKESK in the germline V gene. The CDR3 loop spans 13 amino acids. Trimming cost V 3 bases and J 2 bases, with 7 bases left between them. CDR3 coding DNA: TGTGCCAGCAGCCACGCGGTAAACACTGAAGCTTTCTTT. Protein product: CASSHAVNTEAFF.

The J gene is TRBJ2-1, the V gene TRBV11-2, with 16 bases lining up with TRBD2. From germline, CDR1 is SGHAT and CDR2 FQNNGV. The CDR3 length is 17 residues. Trimming at V came to 6 bases and at J to 7 bases, leaving 9 bases not matched to a gene. This CDR3 reads CASRTEWGLAGGNEQFF. The CDR3 coding sequence is TGTGCCAGCAGGACCGAATGGGGACTAGCGGGAGGGAATGAGCAGTTCTTC.

The chain couples TRBV29-1 to TRBJ1-2, with D possibly being TRBD1 (6 bases). The CDR3 is made up of 12 amino acids. Germline lookup yields CDR1 SQVTM and CDR2 ANQGSEA. V was cut by 7 bases and J by 0 bases, with 9 bases left in between. The CDR3 reads CSGGDTNYGYTF. In nucleotides, the CDR3 is TGCAGCGGGGGGGACACTAACTATGGCTACACCTTC.

The genes are TRBV19 and TRBJ2-5; D not resolved. The length of the CDR3 is 15 residues. The germline CDR1 and CDR2 sequences are LNHDA and SQIVND (reference sequence). V shed 3 bases and J shed 3 bases, with 14 bases lying between them. CDR3 loop: CASSIGAGPKETQYF. CDR3 coding DNA: TGTGCCAGTAGTATCGGCGCAGGCCCGAAAGAGACCCAGTACTTC.

Here the CDR3 reads CASSSATGALPSEQYF. In nucleotides, the CDR3 is TGTGCCAGCAGCTCCGCCACAGGGGCCTTACCCTCTGAGCAGTACTTC. The V gene is TRBV7-3, the J gene TRBJ2-7, with 7 bases that match TRBD1. The CDR3 consists of 16 residues. Losses at the gene ends were 4 bases for V and 7 bases for J; bases not matched to a gene: 16. Germline V gene data show CDR1 as SGHTA and CDR2 as FQGTGA. The variable domain in full, completed from reference TRBV7-3 and TRBJ2-7, reads GAGVSQTPSNKVTEKGKYVELRCDPISGHTALYWYRQSLGQGPEFLIYFQGTGAADDSGLPNDRFFAVRPEGSVSTLKIQRTERGDSAVYLCASSSATGALPSEQYFGPGTRLTVT.

The chain is built from TRBV6-5 and TRBJ2-7; D perhaps matches TRBD1 (5 bases). The CDR3 sequence is 14 residues long. The ends were cut back, 1 base at V and 2 bases at J, with 9 bases in the middle. Germline lookup yields CDR1 MNHEY and CDR2 SVGAGI. CDR3 sequence reads: CASSYLQGAYEQYF. The CDR3, as DNA: TGTGCCAGCAGTTACTTGCAGGGCGCCTACGAGCAGTACTTC.

This chain connects TRBV11-3 to TRBJ2-3; TRBD2 matches at 10 bases. After removal of 0 bases from V and 10 bases from J, the junction contained 10 bases not matched to a gene. Germline V gives CDR1 SGHNT, CDR2 YENEEA. The CDR3 has 16 amino acids. This CDR3 reads CASSLEVASGRAPQYF. The CDR3 DNA follows: TGTGCCAGCAGCTTAGAGGTGGCAAGCGGGAGGGCCCCGCAGTATTTT.

This chain's CDR3 is CASSGTGRYEQYF. In DNA, the CDR3 is TGTGCCAGTAGTGGGACAGGGAGATACGAGCAGTACTTC. The J gene is TRBJ2-5, the V gene TRBV19; 9 nucleotides line up with TRBD1. The end of the DNA aligns better with TRBJ2-7, so the J call may be wrong. Germline CDR1 reads LNHDA; CDR2 reads SQIVND (reference sequence). CDR3 length: 13 amino acids.

This clone has only one observation. The V call is TRBV5-1, the J call TRBJ2-2; 11 bases fit TRBD2. CDR3 length equals 16 residues. Germline trimming cut 4 bases from V and 5 bases from J; bases unmatched to any gene: 7. CDR1 is SGHRS and CDR2 is YFSETQ in the germline V gene. CDR3 sequence (DNA): TGCGCCAGCAGCGATCTAGCGGGAGGCGGTACCGGGGAGCTGTTTTTT. It codes for CASSDLAGGGTGELFF.

This clone was counted a single time. The J gene is TRBJ1-2, the V gene TRBV5-1, with D possibly being TRBD1 (5 bases). The V and J ends lost 2 bases and 4 bases respectively, with 9 bases between them. Germline values: CDR1 SGHRS, CDR2 YFSETQ. The CDR3 contains 13 residues. CDR3 in amino acids: CASSFGGAYGYTF. CDR3 bases: TGCGCCAGCAGCTTTGGGGGAGCCTATGGCTACACCTTC.

This clone was seen only once. The J gene is TRBJ1-1, the V gene TRBV27; D possibly corresponds to TRBD1 (5 bases). V lost 1 base, J lost 5 bases, and 8 bases lay in between. The CDR3 totals 13 residues. The germline CDR1 and CDR2 sequences are MNHEY and SMNVEV (reference sequence). In DNA, the CDR3 is TGTGCCAGCAGTTTATTGGGGGGAACTGAAGCTTTCTTT. This encodes CASSLLGGTEAFF.

The V and J genes are TRBV7-9 and TRBJ2-1, with TRBD2 matching over 10 bases. J gave up 0 bases and V 0 bases, and 8 bases lay outside the gene matches. This CDR3 contains 19 residues. Germline V CDR1 and CDR2: SEHNR, FQNEAQ (reference sequence). The CDR3 DNA reads as TGTGCCAGCAGCTTAGCGCCTAGCGGGAGCACGGGCTCCTACAATGAGCAGTTCTTC. Translation gives CASSLAPSGSTGSYNEQFF.

This chain connects TRBV29-1 to TRBJ1-1; 7 bases are a match to TRBD1. Per germline, CDR1 SQVTM and CDR2 ANQGSEA. CDR3 size: 15 residues. V shed 3 bases, J shed 0 bases, and the junction held 7 bases outside the gene matches. The CDR3 nucleotides read TGCAGCGTTGACTCGCCGGGACAGCTGAACACTGAAGCTTTCTTT. This translates into CSVDSPGQLNTEAFF.